These 18 T cell receptor beta chains originate from one sample sequenced in a study of T-cell memory formation after mild COVID-19. TCRdb recomputed calls from the 5' RACE reads with MiXCR, one row per CDR3 protein. The data show approximately 350,000 distinct CDR3 sequences, 10% to 15% seen once. Sequenced material: PBMCs or a T cell subset sorted from them (not recorded which). These receptors all stem from a man between 18 and 29 years old who had mild COVID-19 (a few samples of this study predate the infection). Cell type and time point are not known.

This chain uses TRBV12-3 or TRBV12-4 with TRBJ1-1; weak D call: TRBD1 (5 bases). The CDR3 runs 13 residues. The ends were cut back, 7 bases at V and 1 base at J, with 10 bases in the middle. CDR3 sequence reads: CASTRQTNTEAFF. CDR3 coding DNA: TGTGCCAGCACCCGACAGACGAACACTGAAGCTTTCTTT.

A few counts support this clonotype. The chain recombines TRBV2 with TRBJ1-6; tentative D call: TRBD1 (6 bases). CDR3 length: 14 amino acids. Trimming took 6 bases from V and 7 from J, leaving 13 bases between them. CDR1 and CDR2 from the germline V gene are SNHLY and FYNNEI. The CDR3 coding sequence is TGTGCCAGCAGCGAACAGGGTGGCAATTCACCCCTCCACTTT. This codes for CASSEQGGNSPLHF.

The genes are TRBV21-1 and TRBJ1-2; the DNA was not used to check the table's D call, TRBD1. TRBV21-1 is a recognized pseudogene. The CDR3 spans 14 residues. CDR3 region: CASGLWGQNYGYTF. CDR3 DNA sequence: TGTGCCAGCGGACTTTGGGGACAAAACTATGGCTACACCTTC.

The chain links TRBV10-2 to TRBJ2-2; 8 bases agree with TRBD1. CDR1 and CDR2 from the germline V gene are WSHSY and SAAADI. The CDR3 totals 18 residues. V lost 5 bases to trimming and J lost 1 base; unmatched junction nucleotides: 12. The CDR3 loop is CASSNTGTGGENTGELFF. As DNA, the CDR3 is TGCGCCAGCAGTAACACAGGGACAGGTGGGGAGAACACCGGGGAGCTGTTTTTT.

CDR3 bases: TGTGCCAGCAGTTTTCCGGGGGGGGACGAGCAGTTCTTC. Amino acids: CASSFPGGDEQFF. The chain joins TRBV6-5 to TRBJ2-1; 8 nucleotides agree with TRBD2. CDR3 length: 13 amino acids. Germline CDR1 and CDR2: MNHEY and SVGAGI. V lost 4 bases, J lost 10 bases, and 6 bases stayed unmatched.

This clonotype was seen repeatedly, ten times or more. This sequence joins TRBV4-1 and TRBJ2-1; TRBD2 matches at 10 bases. J gave up 6 bases and V 6 bases, and 2 bases lay outside the gene matches. Germline V lookup: CDR1 MGHRA, CDR2 YSYEKL. CDR3 length: 13 amino acids. CDR3 protein: CASRLAGFNEQFF. Here the CDR3 DNA reads TGCGCCAGCAGACTAGCGGGGTTCAATGAGCAGTTCTTC.

Concerning this clonotype itself: Just one base apart from a much larger clone, this may be a read error. For the CDR3, the DNA is TGTGCCAGCAGTTTAACAGTGGAAACTGAAGCTTTCTTT. This translates into CASSLTVETEAFF. The V call is TRBV12-3 or TRBV12-4, the J call TRBJ1-1; D uncertain. The CDR3 extends over 13 amino acids. V was trimmed by 2 bases and J by 5 bases, leaving 9 bases between them.

This clonotype was seen a handful of times. The V call is TRBV12-3 or TRBV12-4, the J call TRBJ2-2; a possible D gene is TRBD2 (5 bases). CDR3 length equals 17 residues. V dropped 6 bases and J dropped 0 bases, with 17 bases sitting between them. The chain's CDR3 is CASSSRGLWSNTGELFF. As DNA, the CDR3 is TGTGCCAGCAGCTCCCGGGGTCTTTGGTCGAACACCGGGGAGCTGTTTTTT.

V is TRBV9 and J is TRBJ2-2; the D is unclear. V dropped 4 bases and J dropped 5 bases, with 9 bases sitting between them. The CDR3 runs 13 residues. Germline lookup yields CDR1 SGDLS and CDR2 YYNGEE. DNA of the CDR3: TGTGCCAGCAGCCCCTTATGGACCGGGGAGCTGTTTTTT. Protein sequence: CASSPLWTGELFF.

This clonotype was detected only a few times. V gene TRBV6-5 combines with J gene TRBJ2-7; 7 nucleotides match TRBD1. The CDR3 is made up of 14 amino acids. V lost 6 bases and J lost 4; bases outside the gene matches: 9. Germline V lookup: CDR1 MNHEY, CDR2 SVGAGI. For the CDR3, the DNA is TGTGCCAGCAGGCGAGACAGGGTGACTTACGAGCAGTACTTC. Translating it yields CASRRDRVTYEQYF.

The V gene is TRBV4-1, the J gene TRBJ2-2; D gene unclear. V was trimmed by 2 bases and J by 6 bases, leaving 13 bases between them. Germline CDR1 is MGHRA and CDR2 is YSYEKL. The CDR3 loop spans 15 amino acids. DNA for the CDR3: TGCGCCAGCAGCCAAAGGTTAGGCCTAGCCGGGGAGCTGTTTTTT. As protein: CASSQRLGLAGELFF.

V and J are TRBV3-1 and TRBJ2-7, with D possibly matching TRBD2 (6 bases). CDR3 size: 13 residues. V was cut by 5 bases and J by 6 bases, with 14 bases left in between. Looked up from germline, CDR1 is LGHDT and CDR2 is YNNKEL (reference sequence). The CDR3 bases are TGTGCCAGCAGCATGGCCGGGGGTAGCGAGCAGTACGTC. Its protein product is CASSMAGGSEQYV.

In its sample, this clonotype was seen a few times. The rearrangement joins TRBV6-5 to TRBJ2-3; the D is unclear. With 6 bases removed from V and 2 bases from J, the gap between germline ends came to 9 bases. Looked up from germline, CDR1 is MNHEY and CDR2 is SVGAGI. This CDR3 has 13 residues. In nucleotides, the CDR3 is TGTGCCAGCAGAGGGTATTACACAGATACGCAGTATTTT. It encodes CASRGYYTDTQYF.

This clonotype was counted a few times. The chain is built from TRBV12-3 or TRBV12-4 and TRBJ2-7, with 8 nucleotides matching TRBD1. The CDR3 totals 16 residues. J gave up 2 bases and V 3 bases, and 9 bases lay outside the gene matches. CDR3 nucleotides: TGTGCCAGCAGTTTTCTCCGGGACAGGAGCACCTACGAGCAGTACTTC. Its translation: CASSFLRDRSTYEQYF.

The V gene is TRBV4-1, the J gene TRBJ2-4, with TRBD2 matching over 8 bases. Trimming at V came to 0 bases and at J to 8 bases, leaving 6 bases not matched to a gene. Germline-derived CDR1 and CDR2 are MGHRA and YSYEKL. The CDR3 is 15 residues long. Here the CDR3 DNA reads TGCGCCAGCAGCCAAGATCCGGGACTAGTGGACATTCAGTACTTC. Its protein product is CASSQDPGLVDIQYF.

In its sample, this clonotype was seen a few times. The rearrangement links TRBV4-3 to TRBJ2-2; a possible D gene is TRBD2 (5 bases). This CDR3 spans 16 amino acids. With 3 bases removed from V and 4 bases from J, the gap between germline ends came to 15 bases. Per germline, CDR1 LGHNA and CDR2 YSLEER. The chain's CDR3 is CASSQAPRDVTGELFF. In nucleotides, the CDR3 is TGCGCCAGCAGCCAGGCCCCCCGGGATGTCACCGGGGAGCTGTTTTTT.

This chain uses TRBV12-3 or TRBV12-4 with TRBJ2-1; 11 bases line up with TRBD1. V was pared by 6 bases and J by 4 bases, with 5 bases of the junction left unmatched. The length of the CDR3 is 15 residues. CDR3 in amino acids: CASSLRDRGYNEQFF. Written as DNA, the CDR3 is TGTGCCAGCAGCCTGCGGGACAGGGGGTACAATGAGCAGTTCTTC.

This clonotype has a count of ten or more. The rearrangement joins TRBV7-3 to TRBJ2-2; 7 bases fit TRBD1. The CDR3 has 13 residues. Unmatched junction bases numbered 1, after V lost 5 bases and J lost 4 bases. Per germline, CDR1 SGHTA and CDR2 FQGTGA. CDR3 in amino acids: CASSRGLTGELFF. As DNA, the CDR3 is TGTGCCAGCAGCAGGGGGCTCACCGGGGAGCTGTTTTTT.